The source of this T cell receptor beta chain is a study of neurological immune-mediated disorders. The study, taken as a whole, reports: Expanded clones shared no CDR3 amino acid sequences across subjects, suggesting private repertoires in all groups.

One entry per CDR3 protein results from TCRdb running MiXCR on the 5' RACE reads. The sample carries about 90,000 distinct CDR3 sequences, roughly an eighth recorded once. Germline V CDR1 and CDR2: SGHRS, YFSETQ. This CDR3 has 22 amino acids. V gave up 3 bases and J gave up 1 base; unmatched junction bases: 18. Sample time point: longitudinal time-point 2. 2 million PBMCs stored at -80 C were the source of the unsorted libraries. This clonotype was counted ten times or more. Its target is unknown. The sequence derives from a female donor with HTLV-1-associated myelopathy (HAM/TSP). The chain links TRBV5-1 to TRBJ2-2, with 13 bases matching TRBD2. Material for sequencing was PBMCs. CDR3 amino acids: CASSSKPTTTSGGPLNTGELFF. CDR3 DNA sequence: TGCGCCAGCAGCTCGAAACCTACAACGACTAGCGGGGGGCCATTGAACACCGGGGAGCTGTTTTTT. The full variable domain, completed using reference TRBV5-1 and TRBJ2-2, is KAGVTQTPRYLIKTRGQQVTLSCSPISGHRSVSWYQQTPGQGLQFLFEYFSETQRNKGNFPGRFSGRQFSNSRSEMNVSTLELGDSALYLCASSSKPTTTSGGPLNTGELFFGEGSRLTVL.